This T cell receptor (beta chain) was sequenced during a study of cytomegalovirus exposure and HLA in healthy donors. Study results and limitations: Three CMV-associated chains were confirmed in vitro to be specific for CMV antigens. Earlier analysis looked at TCR beta V segments, and most were productive about 87% or about 30% of the time. Later analysis associated a missense DCLRE1C variant with TCR beta V- and J-gene trimming. Several V segments, TRBV6-2 and TRBV6-3 among them, could not be told apart and were dropped.

The V gene's germline CDR1 is MGHDK and CDR2 SYGVNS. V was trimmed by 4 bases and J by 8 bases, leaving 23 bases between them. This CDR3 comprises 16 residues. Turning to this clone: What it binds is not known.

PCR involved 60 Vbeta and 13 Jbeta primers. Profiled with immunoSEQ multiplex PCR; TCRdb holds only in-frame clones, not every one. The sample has about 160,000 clones, about 80% seen once. The sequencing input was PBMCs. This clonotype was sampled from a woman aged 45-59 years in good health and CMV-seropositive. The chain is built from TRBV25-1 and TRBJ1-2, with TRBD1 as a possible D gene (6 bases). The CDR3 protein is CASSAGMTGPLGGYTF. The CDR3 DNA is TGTGCCAGCAGTGCCGGGATGACAGGACCCCTCGGGGGCTACACCTTC.